This TCR beta chain was sequenced during a study of blood T cell repertoires in COVID-19 (TCRdb year 2020). For the wider study: Samples covering the acute and convalescent phases of COVID-19 were provided by collaborators in the United States, Italy and Spain. The prospective study material was composed of cDNA or gDNA derived from T cells, B-cell-depleted T cells, or PBMCs. The dataset comprised deeply sampled blood TCRbeta repertoires from subjects exposed to, actively infected with, or recovered from COVID-19. The repertoires were released in a freely available public database intended as a resource for research on the immune response to SARS-CoV-2. The samples were drawn from the first 160 participants of the ongoing ImmuneRACE study and from 1,254 subjects provided by 6 global collaborators. The sample metadata nearly always contained a de-identified subject ID, COVID-19 status, age in years and sex. Where available, HLA class I and class II types were obtained from metadata supplied by the sample provider rather than from assay-based typing.

Regarding this clone: Its target antigen remains unknown. No base quality information exists; no much larger clone differs at one position.

Trimming removed 4 bases from V and 7 bases from J; the gene matches leave 5 bases unexplained. The germline V gene provides CDR1 SGDLS and CDR2 YYNGEE. From its cysteine to its phenylalanine, the CDR3 spans 14 amino acids. Just the 42-base CDR3 DNA is kept, in frame starting at base 1. One collaborating source in Seattle enrolled patients during active infection and followed them longitudinally through the course of disease. Collaborating institutions collected whole blood in K2EDTA tubes following their own protocols. For TCRbeta analysis, collaborators shipped samples in one of three forms: frozen whole blood, isolated PBMCs, or DNA extracted from either of those sample types. What the research found in general, with its limitations: The amount of clinical and demographic metadata varied by source and participant and was provided uncurated.

TCRbeta CDR3 regions were amplified from genomic DNA using the immunoSEQ Assay, a bias-controlled multiplex PCR. Turning to the authors' computational methods: The number of nucleated cells in each sample was estimated from the amplification of reference gene primers within the assay. Sequence reads were collapsed and filtered to measure the absolute abundance of every unique TCRbeta CDR3 rearrangement. For each sample, productive Simpson clonality was calculated as the square root of Simpson's diversity index across productive rearrangements. TCRdb stores this immuneACCESS table with in-frame sequences only. Part of the clones is absent; in the studies checked, under half of the shortfall reflects unresolved V genes, and no reason is known for the rest. Clonal size and the V and J genes are those of that table, whereas D and trimming came from the DNA. Here the sample has some 140,000 clones; 70% to 85% occur a single time. The ten largest clonotypes hold under 0.8% of the sample.

The sample comprised peripheral blood. The sequence links TRBV9 to TRBJ1-6; the central 7 bases match TRBD1. The clonotype originates from a man aged 60-69 years with COVID-19, enrolled during active disease. The DNA sequence follows: TGTGCCAGCAGCCCAAGACAGGGAAATTCACCCCTCCACTTT. The translation is CASSPRQGNSPLHF.